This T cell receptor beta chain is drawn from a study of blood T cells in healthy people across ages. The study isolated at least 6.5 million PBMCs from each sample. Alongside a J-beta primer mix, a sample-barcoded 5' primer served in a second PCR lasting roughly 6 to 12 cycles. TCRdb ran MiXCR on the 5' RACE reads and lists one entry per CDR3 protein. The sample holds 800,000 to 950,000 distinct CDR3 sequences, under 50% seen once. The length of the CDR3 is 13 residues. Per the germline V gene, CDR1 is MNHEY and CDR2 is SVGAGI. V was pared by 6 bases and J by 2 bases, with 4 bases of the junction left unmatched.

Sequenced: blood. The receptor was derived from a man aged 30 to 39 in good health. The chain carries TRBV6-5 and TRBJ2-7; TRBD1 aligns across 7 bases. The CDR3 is CASRKGATYEQYF. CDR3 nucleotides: TGTGCCAGCAGAAAGGGGGCAACCTACGAGCAGTACTTC.